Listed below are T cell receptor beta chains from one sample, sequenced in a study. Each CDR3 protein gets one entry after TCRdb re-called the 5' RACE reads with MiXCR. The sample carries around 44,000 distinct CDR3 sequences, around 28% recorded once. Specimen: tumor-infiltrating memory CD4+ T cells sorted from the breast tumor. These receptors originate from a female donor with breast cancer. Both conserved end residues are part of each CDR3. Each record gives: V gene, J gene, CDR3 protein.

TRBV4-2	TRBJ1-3	CASSQDGNGLDNTIYF
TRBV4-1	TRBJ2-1	CASSQAGTSGNNEQFF
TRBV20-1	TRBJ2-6	CSARAGAGANVLTF
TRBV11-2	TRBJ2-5	CASSLAGASGRALHQETQYF
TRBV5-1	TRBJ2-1	CASSSGTSGIQEQFF
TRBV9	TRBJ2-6	CASSAQGAGANVLTF
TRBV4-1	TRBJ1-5	CASSQGSANSNQPQHF
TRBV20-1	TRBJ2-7	CSARDHALTYEQYF
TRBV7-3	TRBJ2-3	CASSLSGGSTDTQYF
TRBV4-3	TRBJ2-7	CASSQGVAGARYEQYF
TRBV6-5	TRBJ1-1	CASSPQGREAFF
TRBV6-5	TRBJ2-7	CASRPDFWQSYEQYF
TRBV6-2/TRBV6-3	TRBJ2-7	CASIGAGSYEQYF
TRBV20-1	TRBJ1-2	CSAREQGAKVRGYTF
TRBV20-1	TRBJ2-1	CSAGKGGTYNEQFF
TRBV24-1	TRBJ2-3	CATSDLQGTDTQYF
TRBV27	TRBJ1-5	CASSLSPAGNQPQHF
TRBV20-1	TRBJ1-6	CSARGGTGGRNSPLHF
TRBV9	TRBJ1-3	CASSYQGADGNTIYF
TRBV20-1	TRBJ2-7	CSAPLLAGGGEQYF
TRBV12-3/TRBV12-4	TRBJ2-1	CASGTPDGSVNEQFF
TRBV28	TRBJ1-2	CVGGRYRYTF